This TCR beta chain originates from a study of OX40 agonist ivuxolimab in advanced cancers. Across the whole study: Of the patients, three showed partial responses, one with hepatocellular carcinoma and two with cutaneous melanoma.

The germline V and J ends were trimmed by 0 bases and 4 bases, with 12 bases remaining between them. This CDR3 is built from 15 residues. Germline lookup yields CDR1 SGHKS and CDR2 YYEKEE (reference sequence). Method: immunoSEQ multiplex PCR; TCRdb's copy keeps in-frame clones and lacks some. The sample shows 70,000 to 100,000 clones, 75% to 90% of them seen only once. The sample in question was CD4+ or CD8+ T cells sorted from blood, obtained in a trial of the OX40 agonist ivuxolimab. The chain carries TRBV5-5 and TRBJ2-3; D might be TRBD1 (6 bases). The receptor was derived from an adult with an advanced solid tumor such as melanoma, head and neck, liver or kidney cancer. CDR3 residues: CASSLGAGDPDTQYF. In DNA, the CDR3 is TGTGCCAGCAGCTTGGGGGCAGGGGACCCAGATACGCAGTATTTT.